The clone carrying this TCR beta chain appeared many times. The V and J ends lost 1 base and 7 bases respectively, with 11 bases between them. CDR1 and CDR2 (germline): SGHDT, YYEEEE. The CDR3 covers 13 residues. Unique molecular identifiers were incorporated when the TCRbeta library was constructed. In TCRdb, the PCR reads were re-called with MiXCR into one record per CDR3 protein. The table includes some 640,000 distinct CDR3 sequences, roughly 17% detected once. The data derive from a study of T-cell reconstitution after alpha-beta-depleted transplantation in children. The source is a human donor who donated a stem cell graft to a child with acute myeloid leukemia. The sequencing here drew on PBMCs from the stem cell graft donor, taken from the stem cell graft. The chain carries TRBV5-6 and TRBJ1-1, with D uncertain. The CDR3 bases are TGTGCCAGCAGCTTGTATGCGGGTGGTGAAGCTTTCTTT. As protein: CASSLYAGGEAFF.